The present entry profiles one T cell receptor (beta chain) with its context. Its antigen remains unidentified. Sequencing was performed with immunoSEQ multiplex PCR; in TCRdb, only in-frame clones are kept and a portion is missing. This table holds nearly 90,000 clones, approximately 90% found once. Germline CDR1 SGHRS, CDR2 YFSETQ. V was pared by 1 base and J by 9 bases, with 11 bases between. CDR3 length: 14 amino acids. The data belong to a study of T cell responses to AZD1222 COVID-19 vaccine. Study-level results: Baseline seropositivity characterized only 5 or 6 AZD1222 recipients.

The TCR comes from an adult who received the AZD1222 COVID-19 vaccine. The input for sequencing was peripheral blood, taken 28 days after the second AZD1222 dose. The chain couples TRBV5-1 to TRBJ1-6, with D possibly matching TRBD1 (5 bases). The DNA of the CDR3 is TGCGCCAGCAGCTTGTCAGGGTACGCTTCACCCCTCCACTTT. Translation: CASSLSGYASPLHF.